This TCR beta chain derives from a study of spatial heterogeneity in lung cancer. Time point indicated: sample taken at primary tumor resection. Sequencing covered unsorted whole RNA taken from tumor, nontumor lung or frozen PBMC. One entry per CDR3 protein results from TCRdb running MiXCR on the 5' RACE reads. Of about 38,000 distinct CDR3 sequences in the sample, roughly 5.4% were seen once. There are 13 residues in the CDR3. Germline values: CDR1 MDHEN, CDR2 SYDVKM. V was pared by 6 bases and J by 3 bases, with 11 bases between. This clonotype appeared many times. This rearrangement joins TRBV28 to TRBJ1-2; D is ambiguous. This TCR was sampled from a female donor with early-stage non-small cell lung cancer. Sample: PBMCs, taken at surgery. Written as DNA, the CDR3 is TGTGCCAGCAGCTTAATCGGAGACTATGGCTACACCTTC. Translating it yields CASSLIGDYGYTF.